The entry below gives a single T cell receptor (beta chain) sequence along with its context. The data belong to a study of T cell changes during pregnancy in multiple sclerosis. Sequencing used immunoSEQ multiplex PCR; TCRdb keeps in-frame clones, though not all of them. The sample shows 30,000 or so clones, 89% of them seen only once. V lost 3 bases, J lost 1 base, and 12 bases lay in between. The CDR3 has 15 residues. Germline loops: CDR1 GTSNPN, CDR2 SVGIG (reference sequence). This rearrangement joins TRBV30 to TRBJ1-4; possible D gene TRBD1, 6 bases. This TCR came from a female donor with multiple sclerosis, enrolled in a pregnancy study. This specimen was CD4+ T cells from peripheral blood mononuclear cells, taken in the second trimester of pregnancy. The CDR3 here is CAWSRLGGTNEKLFF. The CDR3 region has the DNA TGTGCCTGGAGCCGGTTAGGGGGAACTAATGAAAAACTGTTTTTT.